This entry describes one T cell receptor (beta chain). Its antigen is not known. The V segment lost 5 bases and the J segment 5 bases; nucleotides outside the gene matches: 9. Germline values: CDR1 MNHNS, CDR2 SASEGT. CDR3 size: 14 residues. Cultured CD4+ T cells had their DNA profiled by the Oncomine TCR Beta short-read assay. One entry per CDR3 protein, called by TCRdb with MiXCR from the PCR reads. The table shows 5,500 to 8,500 distinct CDR3 sequences, with roughly 50% occurring only once. This sample is drawn from a study of vaccination and CD4 T cells after COVID-19. Treatment given: approximately nine-day PBMC culture with coronavirus spike peptide pools or control peptides (ViraFEST assay). The unexposed donor gave CD4+ T cells before the COVID-19 pandemic (2011-2018).

The sample was CD4+ T cells from blood, cultured in vitro. The gene calls are TRBV6-1 and TRBJ2-7, with TRBD1 identical over 7 bases. The TCR was taken from a human donor in good health. CDR3 residues: CASSLDRPQDEQYF. CDR3 nucleotide sequence: TGTGCCAGCAGTCTGGACAGGCCCCAGGACGAGCAGTACTTC.